This TCR beta chain was identified during a study of technical replicates of blood from a few donors. J lost 2 bases, V lost 1 base, and 1 base had no gene match. CDR3 length: 14 amino acids. The germline CDR1 and CDR2 sequences are SEHNR and FQNEAQ (reference sequence). Measured with immunoSEQ multiplex PCR; TCRdb has only the in-frame clones, and not every one. The table has roughly 60,000 clones, over 85% seen once. The sequencing sample was made of PBMCs. The receptor was isolated from a human donor in good health. Some clones in this sample may be carry-over from other donors' samples. This chain uses TRBV7-9 with TRBJ2-5; the match to TRBD1 covers 7 bases. DNA of the CDR3: TGTGCCAGCAGCTTAGGGGACAGTCAAGAGACCCAGTACTTC. It codes for CASSLGDSQETQYF.